The subject of this entry is one TCR beta chain. The V segment lost 6 bases and the J segment 4 bases; nucleotides outside the gene matches: 8. Germline CDR1 MNHNS, CDR2 SASEGT. The CDR3 length is 15 residues. The data stem from a study of T cells in Graves' hyperthyroidism and ophthalmopathy. RNA transcripts gave rise to amplified TCR beta CDR3 regions. The HTBI primer set served for first-round RT-PCR of the TCR CDR3. MiXCR was run by TCRdb on the multiplex PCR reads, yielding one entry per CDR3 protein. The sample lists under 450,000 distinct CDR3 sequences, around 14% occurring once. This chain uses TRBV6-1 with TRBJ2-7, with TRBD1 matching 11 bases. The TCR sequence derives from a woman between 18 and 29 years old with Graves' hyperthyroidism. The sample consisted of blood. Here the CDR3 reads CASRTSGQGAYEQYF. In nucleotides, the CDR3 is TGTGCCAGCAGGACCTCAGGACAGGGGGCTTACGAGCAGTACTTC.